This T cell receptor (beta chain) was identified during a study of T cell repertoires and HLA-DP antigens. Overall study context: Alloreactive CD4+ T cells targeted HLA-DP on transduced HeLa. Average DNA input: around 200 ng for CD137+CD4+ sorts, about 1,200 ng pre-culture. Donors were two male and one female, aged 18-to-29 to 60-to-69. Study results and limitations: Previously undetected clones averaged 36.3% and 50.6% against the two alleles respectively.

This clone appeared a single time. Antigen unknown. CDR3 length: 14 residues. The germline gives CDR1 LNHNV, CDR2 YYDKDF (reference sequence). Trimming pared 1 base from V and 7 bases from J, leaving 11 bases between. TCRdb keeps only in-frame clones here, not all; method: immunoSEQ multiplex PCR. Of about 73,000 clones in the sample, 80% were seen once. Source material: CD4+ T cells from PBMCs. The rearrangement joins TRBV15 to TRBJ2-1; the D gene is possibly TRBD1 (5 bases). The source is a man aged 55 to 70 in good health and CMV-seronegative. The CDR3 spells CATSRATGRNEQFF. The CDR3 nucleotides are TGTGCCACCAGCAGAGCAACAGGACGGAATGAGCAGTTCTTC.